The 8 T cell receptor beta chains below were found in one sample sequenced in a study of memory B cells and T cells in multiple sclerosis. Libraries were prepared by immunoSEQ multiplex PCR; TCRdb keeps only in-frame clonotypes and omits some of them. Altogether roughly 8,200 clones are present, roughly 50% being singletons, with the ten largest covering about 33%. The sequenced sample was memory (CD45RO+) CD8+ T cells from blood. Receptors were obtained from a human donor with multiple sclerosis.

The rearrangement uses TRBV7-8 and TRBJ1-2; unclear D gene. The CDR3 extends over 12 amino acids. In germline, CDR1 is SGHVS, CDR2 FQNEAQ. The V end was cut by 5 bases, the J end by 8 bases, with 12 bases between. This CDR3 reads CASSARVSGYTF. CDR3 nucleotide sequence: TGTGCCAGCAGCGCCCGGGTTTCCGGCTACACCTTC.

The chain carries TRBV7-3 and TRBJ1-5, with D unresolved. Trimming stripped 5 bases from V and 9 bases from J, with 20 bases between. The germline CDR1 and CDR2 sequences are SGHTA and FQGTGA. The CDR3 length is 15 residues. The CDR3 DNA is TGTGCCAGCAGCCCCCGTAGCCTTCGCCCTCGGCCCCAGCATTTT. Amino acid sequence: CASSPRSLRPRPQHF.

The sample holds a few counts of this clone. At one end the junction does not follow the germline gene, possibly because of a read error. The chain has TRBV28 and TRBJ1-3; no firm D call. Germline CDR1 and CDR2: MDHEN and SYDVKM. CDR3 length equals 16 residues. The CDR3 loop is CDSSPQAGSHGNTIYF. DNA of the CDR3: TGTGACAGCAGCCCCCAGGCGGGGAGCCATGGAAACACCATATATTTT.

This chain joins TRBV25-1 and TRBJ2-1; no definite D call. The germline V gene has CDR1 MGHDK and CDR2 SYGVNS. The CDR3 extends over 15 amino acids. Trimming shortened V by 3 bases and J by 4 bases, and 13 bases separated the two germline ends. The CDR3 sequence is CASSDGLVAYNEQFF. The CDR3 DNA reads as TGTGCCAGCAGTGATGGTTTAGTAGCTTACAATGAGCAGTTCTTC.

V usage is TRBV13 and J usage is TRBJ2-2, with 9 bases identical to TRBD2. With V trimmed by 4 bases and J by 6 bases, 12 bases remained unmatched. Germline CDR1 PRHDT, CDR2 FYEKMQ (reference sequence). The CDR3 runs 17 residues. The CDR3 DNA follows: TGTGCCAGCAGCTCCCCGGTCAGCGGGAGGCGTTCCGGGGAGCTGTTTTTT. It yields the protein CASSSPVSGRRSGELFF.

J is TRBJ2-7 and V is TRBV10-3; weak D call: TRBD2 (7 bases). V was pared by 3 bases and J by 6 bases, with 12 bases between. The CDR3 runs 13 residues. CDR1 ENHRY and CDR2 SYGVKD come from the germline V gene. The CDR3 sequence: CAISEEGGGEQYF. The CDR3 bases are TGTGCCATCAGTGAAGAGGGAGGGGGCGAGCAGTACTTC.

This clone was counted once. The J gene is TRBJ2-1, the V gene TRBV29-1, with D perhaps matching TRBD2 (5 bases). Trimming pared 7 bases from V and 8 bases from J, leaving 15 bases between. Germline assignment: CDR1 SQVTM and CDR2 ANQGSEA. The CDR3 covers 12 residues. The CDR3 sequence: CSAWTGTHEQFF. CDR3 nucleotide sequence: TGCAGCGCTTGGACGGGAACCCATGAGCAGTTCTTC.

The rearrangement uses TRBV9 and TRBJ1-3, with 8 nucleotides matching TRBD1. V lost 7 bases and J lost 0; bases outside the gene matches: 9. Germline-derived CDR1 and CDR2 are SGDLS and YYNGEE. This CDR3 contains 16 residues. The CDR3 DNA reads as TGTGCCAGCGGAGCGGACAGGGCACTCTCTGGAAACACCATATATTTT. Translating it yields CASGADRALSGNTIYF.